This T cell receptor beta chain comes out of a study of T-cell reconstitution after alpha-beta-depleted transplantation in children. This clonotype showed up many times. There are 15 residues in the CDR3. The germline V gene encodes CDR1 SGDLS and CDR2 YYNGEE. V was pared by 3 bases and J by 3 bases, with 9 bases of the junction left unmatched. Unique molecular identifiers were incorporated into the prepared TCRbeta library. Each CDR3 protein is one row after TCRdb ran MiXCR on the PCR reads. The repertoire includes about 300,000 distinct CDR3 sequences, about 9.4% of them detected once, and 7.5% sits in the top ten.

Here the sequenced sample was PBMCs, taken before TCRalphabeta/CD19-depleted stem cell transplant. This clonotype was obtained from a boy younger than two with acute myeloid leukemia, due to receive a stem cell transplant. The chain has TRBV9 and TRBJ2-7, with 7 bases aligning to TRBD1. CDR3 in amino acids: CASSATGNSLYEQYF. The CDR3 coding sequence is TGTGCCAGCAGCGCGACAGGGAACTCCCTCTACGAGCAGTACTTC.